The 9 T cell receptor beta chains below come from one sample, sequenced in a study of cytomegalovirus exposure and HLA in healthy donors (dated by TCRdb to the late 2010s). Library preparation used the immunoSEQ multiplex PCR assay. For the multiplex PCR, a mixture combining 60 forward primers for TCR Vbeta segments and 13 reverse primers for TCR Jbeta segments was used. The source is immuneACCESS, and TCRdb retained only in-frame sequences with V and J called. Part of the clones is not carried over; for the studies checked, unresolved V genes explain less than half of this, and the remainder is unexplained. Counted in this sample were just over 150,000 clones; about three quarters of them appeared once. Clones ranked in the top ten supply around 0.96% of the sample. Sequencing was performed on PBMCs. The receptors were sampled from a woman in her fifties or sixties in good health and CMV-seropositive.

This clone has only a few counts. The rearrangement links TRBV4-3 to TRBJ1-2, with D perhaps TRBD1 (5 bases). The V end was cut by 5 bases, the J end by 5 bases, with 18 bases between. The germline V gene has CDR1 LGHNA and CDR2 YSLEER. This CDR3 spans 15 amino acids. For the CDR3, the DNA is TGCGCCAGCAGCACTCAGGGTAGTTCGTTGTATGGCTACACCTTC. Its translation: CASSTQGSSLYGYTF.

Comment on this clone: Other DNA variants within this sample encode the same CDR3. This chain connects TRBV11-2 to TRBJ2-3, with D hard to call. CDR3 size: 13 residues. Germline assignment: CDR1 SGHAT and CDR2 FQNNGV. The V gene lost 1 base and the J gene lost 6 bases, with 8 bases spanning the gap. The CDR3 region has the DNA TGTGCCAGCAGCTTAGGATCCGGGGATACGCAGTATTTT. Translation gives CASSLGSGDTQYF. Complete variable domain (other parts from reference TRBV11-2 and TRBJ2-3): EAGVAQSPRYKIIEKRQSVAFWCNPISGHATLYWYQQILGQGPKLLIQFQNNGVVDDSQLPKDRFSAERLKGVDSTLKIQPAKLEDSAVYLCASSLGSGDTQYFGPGTRLTVL.

CDR3 nucleotide sequence: TGTGCCAGCAGCTTAATCGGGGGACTAGCGGGAGTGTCCTACAATGAGCAGTTCTTC. It yields the protein CASSLIGGLAGVSYNEQFF. V gene TRBV7-3 combines with J gene TRBJ2-1; 14 nucleotides align to TRBD2. The germline gives CDR1 SGHTA, CDR2 FQGTGA. The CDR3 sequence is 19 residues long. V lost 1 base to trimming and J lost 1 base; unmatched junction nucleotides: 6.

The genes are TRBV10-1 and TRBJ2-4, with D maybe TRBD2 (5 bases). Trimming stripped 2 bases from V and 5 bases from J, with 10 bases between. Germline CDR1 is WNHNN and CDR2 is SYGVQD (reference sequence). The CDR3 totals 14 residues. The CDR3 DNA follows: TGCGCCAGCAGTGAGAATTTGGGAGAAAACATTCAGTACTTC. This gives the protein CASSENLGENIQYF.

The chain is built from TRBV27 and TRBJ2-7; TRBD2 aligns across 8 bases. The germline V gene has CDR1 MNHEY and CDR2 SMNVEV (reference sequence). The CDR3 has 15 amino acids. The J segment lost 6 bases and the V segment lost 6 bases, leaving 13 bases of the junction unmatched. The CDR3 sequence is CASSPAGGTVFEQYF. CDR3 DNA sequence: TGTGCCAGCAGCCCGGCGGGGGGAACCGTTTTCGAGCAGTACTTC.

This chain connects TRBV28 to TRBJ2-1; 7 bases are shared with TRBD2. V lost 4 bases to trimming and J lost 5 bases; unmatched junction nucleotides: 5. The germline V gene encodes CDR1 MDHEN and CDR2 SYDVKM. The CDR3 extends over 14 amino acids. The CDR3 sequence: CASSWGGYDNEQFF. The CDR3 DNA reads as TGTGCCAGCAGTTGGGGGGGGTACGACAATGAGCAGTTCTTC.

V and J are TRBV7-2 and TRBJ2-1; 7 bases agree with TRBD2. The length of the CDR3 is 14 residues. V gave up 2 bases and J gave up 7 bases; unmatched junction bases: 5. Germline V CDR1 and CDR2: SGHTA, FQGNSA. The CDR3 region is CASSLLAGVNEQFF. CDR3 nucleotides: TGTGCCAGCAGCTTATTGGCGGGGGTTAATGAGCAGTTCTTC.

The rearrangement links TRBV10-1 to TRBJ2-1; 9 bases map to TRBD2. This CDR3 is built from 13 residues. With 2 bases clipped from V and 10 bases from J, the junction kept 3 bases outside the gene matches. Germline V gives CDR1 WNHNN, CDR2 SYGVQD (reference sequence). The CDR3 nucleotides are TGCGCCAGCAGTGAGGGACTAGCGAGAGAGCAGTTCTTC. Protein: CASSEGLAREQFF.

This clone was observed a few times. The CDR3 protein is CASSMIGANYGYTF. In nucleotides, the CDR3 is TGTGCCAGCAGCATGATAGGGGCTAACTATGGCTACACCTTC. J is TRBJ1-2 and V is TRBV2; possible D gene TRBD1, 5 bases. CDR3 length: 14 residues. V lost 6 bases, J lost 0 bases, and 11 bases lay in between. Germline V gives CDR1 SNHLY, CDR2 FYNNEI.